This T cell receptor beta chain is drawn from a study of cytotoxic CD8 clonotypes in ibrutinib-treated CLL. About the research overall: Responses: some 25 partial, 2 complete; after median roughly 68 months, about 15 stayed remitted, approximately twelve progressed.

Trimming cost V 4 bases and J 4 bases, with 4 bases left between them. The length of the CDR3 is 11 residues. Germline CDR1 SGHDT, CDR2 YYEEEE. General study findings and limits: Public clonotypes occurred uncommonly; on treatment, they contracted or remained stable.

Using immunoSEQ multiplex PCR, the repertoire was profiled, and TCRdb retains in-frame clones only, with some absent. The sample consists of some 80,000 clones, roughly three quarters of them appearing once. About this clone itself: Its antigen is currently unknown.

Here the sequenced sample was PBMCs, taken after 12 months of ibrutinib treatment. This TCR derives from a human donor with chronic lymphocytic leukemia. The genes are TRBV5-6 and TRBJ2-3; D remains unclear. The CDR3 DNA sequence: TGTGCCAGCAGCACGGCAGATACGCAGTATTTT. It encodes CASSTADTQYF.